These 8 T cell receptor beta chains originate from one sample sequenced in a study of long-term antiretroviral therapy in people with HIV. The immunoSEQ assay was v3.0, run at survey level. Sequencing was performed with immunoSEQ multiplex PCR; in TCRdb, only in-frame clones are kept and a portion is missing. This sample has 25,000 to 30,000 clones, with about 82% found just once. The sequences come from unsorted PBMCs, collected 3 years after starting antiretroviral therapy. The receptor source for this set is a middle-aged man with HIV.

This rearrangement joins TRBV29-1 to TRBJ1-1, with D perhaps matching TRBD1 (5 bases). Trimming took off 7 bases at V and 3 bases at J, with 21 bases between the two ends. Per germline, CDR1 SQVTM and CDR2 ANQGSEA. This CDR3 has 15 amino acids. CDR3 amino acids: CSAEPAGRGYTEAFF. CDR3 nucleotides: TGCAGCGCAGAACCCGCGGGAAGGGGCTACACTGAAGCTTTCTTT. The complete variable domain, with remaining parts taken from reference TRBV29-1 and TRBJ1-1, reads SAVISQKPSRDICQRGTSLTIQCQVDSQVTMMFWYRQQPGQSLTLIATANQGSEATYESGFVIDKFPISRPNLTFSTLTVSNMSPEDSSIYLCSAEPAGRGYTEAFFGQGTRLTVV.

The genes are TRBV7-2 and TRBJ2-7; D might be TRBD1 or TRBD2, each matching 5 bases. Germline CDR1 reads SGHTA; CDR2 reads FQGNSA. The CDR3 totals 15 residues. The V end was cut by 5 bases, the J end by 2 bases, with 16 bases between. Here the CDR3 DNA reads TGTGCCAGCAGCCCAACCGGGACCGCAGCCTACGAGCAGTACTTC. It yields the protein CASSPTGTAAYEQYF. The full variable domain, in which reference TRBV7-2 and TRBJ2-7 provide the parts outside the CDR3, is GAGVSQSPSNKVTEKGKDVELRCDPISGHTALYWYRQSLGQGLEFLIYFQGNSAPDKSGLPSDRFSAERTGGSVSTLTIQRTQQEDSAVYLCASSPTGTAAYEQYFGPGTRLTVT.

DNA of the CDR3: TGTGCCAGCGGGGTTGCGGGAAGCACAGATACGCAGTATTTT. It yields the protein CASGVAGSTDTQYF. The chain recombines TRBV7-9 with TRBJ2-3, with D tentatively TRBD2 (6 bases). This CDR3 contains 14 residues. Trimming took 8 bases from V and 0 from J, leaving 12 bases between them. Per germline, CDR1 SEHNR and CDR2 FQNEAQ (reference sequence).

This sequence joins TRBV6-6 and TRBJ1-4, with a weak D call TRBD1 (5 bases). CDR3 length equals 16 residues. V lost 0 bases and J 1 base, leaving 9 bases between the germline ends. The germline gives CDR1 MNHNY, CDR2 SVGAGI (reference sequence). CDR3 sequence reads: CASSYSIGGTNEKLFF. CDR3 nucleotide sequence: TGTGCCAGCAGTTACTCGATTGGGGGAACTAATGAAAAACTGTTTTTT.

This chain connects TRBV4-2 to TRBJ2-1; 10 nucleotides align to TRBD2. CDR1 and CDR2 from the germline V gene are LGHNA and YNFKEQ. The CDR3 extends over 16 amino acids. The trim removed 3 bases at V and 4 bases at J, leaving 6 bases unmatched. The CDR3 region has the DNA TGTGCCAGCAGCCACAGAACTAGCGGGGTTTACAATGAGCAGTTCTTC. Residues: CASSHRTSGVYNEQFF.

This CDR3 reads CASSLAGERREQYF. As DNA, the CDR3 is TGTGCCAGCAGCTTGGCCGGCGAGAGGCGCGAGCAGTACTTC. This chain joins TRBV5-8 and TRBJ2-7; D is unresolved. This CDR3 is built from 14 residues. Germline V CDR1 and CDR2: SGHTS, YDEGEE. Trimming left V 0 bases short and J 6 bases short, with 13 bases between.

The chain is built from TRBV14 and TRBJ2-2, with D possibly being TRBD1 (5 bases). The V gene lost 1 base and the J gene lost 6 bases, with 12 bases spanning the gap. From germline, CDR1 is SGHDN and CDR2 FVKESK. The CDR3 totals 15 residues. CDR3 region: CASSQAGIWAGELFF. The CDR3 bases are TGTGCCAGCAGCCAAGCAGGGATATGGGCCGGGGAGCTGTTTTTT.

This chain links TRBV10-3 with TRBJ1-5; D gene ambiguous. Per the germline V gene, CDR1 is ENHRY and CDR2 is SYGVKD. CDR3 size: 14 residues. Trimming took off 3 bases at V and 2 bases at J, with 8 bases between the two ends. The CDR3 spells CAISEGMGNQPQHF. The CDR3, as DNA: TGTGCCATCAGTGAAGGCATGGGCAATCAGCCCCAGCATTTT.